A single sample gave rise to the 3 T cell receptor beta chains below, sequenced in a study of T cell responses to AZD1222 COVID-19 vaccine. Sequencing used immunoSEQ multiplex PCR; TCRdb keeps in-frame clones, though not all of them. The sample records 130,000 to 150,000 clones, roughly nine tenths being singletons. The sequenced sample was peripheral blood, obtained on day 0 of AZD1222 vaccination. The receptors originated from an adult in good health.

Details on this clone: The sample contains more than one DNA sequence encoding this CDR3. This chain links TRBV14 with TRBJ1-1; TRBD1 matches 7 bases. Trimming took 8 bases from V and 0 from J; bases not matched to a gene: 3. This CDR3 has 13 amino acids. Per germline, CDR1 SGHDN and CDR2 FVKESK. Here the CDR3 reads CASSRGLNTEAFF. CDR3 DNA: TGTGCCAGCTCGAGGGGGCTGAACACTGAAGCTTTCTTT.

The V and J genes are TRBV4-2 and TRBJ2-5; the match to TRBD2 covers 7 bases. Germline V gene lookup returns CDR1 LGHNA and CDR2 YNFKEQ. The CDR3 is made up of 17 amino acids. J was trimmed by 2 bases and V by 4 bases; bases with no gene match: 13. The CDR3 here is CASSRSNLAVIQETQYF. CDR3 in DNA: TGTGCCAGCAGCCGCTCTAATCTAGCGGTGATTCAAGAGACCCAGTACTTC.

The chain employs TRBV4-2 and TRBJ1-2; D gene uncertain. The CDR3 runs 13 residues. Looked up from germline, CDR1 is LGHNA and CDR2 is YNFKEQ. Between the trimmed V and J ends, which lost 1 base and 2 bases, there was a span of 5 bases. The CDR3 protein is CASSQGLNYGYTF. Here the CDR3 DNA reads TGTGCCAGCAGCCAAGGACTGAACTATGGCTACACCTTC.